A selection of T cell receptor beta chains follows, all from one sample in a study of T-cell memory formation after mild COVID-19. From the 5' RACE reads, TCRdb called clonotypes with MiXCR, one entry per CDR3 protein. The sample contains about 240,000 distinct CDR3 sequences, 8% to 10% of which appear only once. The sample comprised PBMCs or a T cell subset sorted from them (not recorded which). The receptors originated from a man between 18 and 29 years old who had mild COVID-19 (a few samples of this study predate the infection). Cell type and time point are not known. Both conserved end residues are part of each CDR3. The D gene is left open where the match is weak. Size is omitted from some rows. Given values are once, few, many or a class for expanded clones.

V	J	D	size	DNA	CDR3
TRBV20-1	TRBJ2-5	.	few	TGCAGTGCTAGAACCGAGACTTGGGAAGAGACCCAGTACTTC	CSARTETWEETQYF
TRBV11-2	TRBJ2-7	TRBD2	few	TGTGCCAGCAGCTCATCTCTAGCGGGGGGTTACGAGCAGTACTTC	CASSSSLAGGYEQYF
TRBV24-1	TRBJ2-2	TRBD2	.	TGTGCCACCAGTGACCGGGGTAGCGGGGGCCCAAACACCGGGGAGCTGTTTTTT	CATSDRGSGGPNTGELFF
TRBV15	TRBJ1-2	TRBD1	.	TGTGCCACCAGCAGTGGACAGGGGGCTAACTATGGCTACACCTTC	CATSSGQGANYGYTF
TRBV20-1	TRBJ1-2	.	few	TGCAGTACGGGGGGGTGGTATGGCTACACCTTC	CSTGGWYGYTF
TRBV9	TRBJ2-1	.	many	TGTGCCAGCAGCGTAGCTTCCGCCCGGGACAATGAGCAGTTCTTC	CASSVASARDNEQFF
TRBV5-6	TRBJ2-1	.	.	TGTGCCAGCGTTCGGGGGTACAATGAGCAGTTCTTC	CASVRGYNEQFF
TRBV4-1	TRBJ1-1	TRBD1	once	TGCGCCAGCACTGGACAGGGGTGGTCGGCTTTCTTT	CASTGQGWSAFF
TRBV6-1	TRBJ1-2	.	few	TGTGCCAGCAGTGAAGCGCTCTGGCCACCTTACACCTTC	CASSEALWPPYTF
TRBV4-2	TRBJ1-2	.	few	TGTGCCAGCAGCCCCAACCGGGGGGCGGACTATGGCTACACCTTC	CASSPNRGADYGYTF
TRBV5-1	TRBJ1-2	TRBD1	once	TGCGCCAGCAGCTTCCAGGGGGATGGCTACACCTTC	CASSFQGDGYTF
TRBV29-1	TRBJ1-2	.	.	TGCAGCGTTGGCTCCGGGGCCCCGGACTATGGCTACACCTTC	CSVGSGAPDYGYTF
TRBV27	TRBJ2-3	.	.	TGTGCCAGCAGTTTGGGCGGTCATACGCAGTATTTT	CASSLGGHTQYF
TRBV7-2	TRBJ2-2	.	few	TGTGCCAGCAGCCAACAAGTCGCGAACACCGGGGAGCTGTTTTTT	CASSQQVANTGELFF
TRBV6-5	TRBJ1-1	TRBD1	few	TGTGCCAGCAGCTATTCGACAGGGGCTATGAACACTGAAGCTTTCTTT	CASSYSTGAMNTEAFF
TRBV12-5	TRBJ1-2	.	few	TGTGCTAGTGGTTTGGTATCAGGACTAAACTACACCTTC	CASGLVSGLNYTF
TRBV10-3	TRBJ1-3	TRBD1	.	TGTGCCATCAGAATAAGACAGGGCCCGACTGGAAACACCATATATTTT	CAIRIRQGPTGNTIYF
TRBV7-3	TRBJ2-1	TRBD2	.	TGTGCCAGCAGCCCAAGAGGCGACACCGGGACTAGCACCTACAATGAGCAGTTCTTC	CASSPRGDTGTSTYNEQFF
TRBV27	TRBJ1-2	TRBD1	.	TGTGCCAGCAGTCCCCGACAGGGGCCGGTCTATGGCTACACCTTC	CASSPRQGPVYGYTF
TRBV5-1	TRBJ2-3	TRBD2	few	TGCGCCAGCAGCTTGGCGGGGGGGCCGTTGGATACGCAGTATTTT	CASSLAGGPLDTQYF
TRBV7-9	TRBJ1-2	TRBD1	.	TGTGCCAGCAGCGTGCCGGGACAGGGAGAATTGTCTGGCTACACCTTC	CASSVPGQGELSGYTF
TRBV4-3	TRBJ2-1	.	.	TGCGCCAGCAGCCAAGGGTACAGTGAGGTAGCAAAGCAGTTCTTC	CASSQGYSEVAKQFF
TRBV5-1	TRBJ2-5	.	.	TGCGCCAGCAGCCTCCAAGGGACAAATCAAGAGACCCAGTACTTC	CASSLQGTNQETQYF
TRBV7-2	TRBJ1-6	.	many	TGTGCCAGCAGCTCCCCGGACAGACAAAATTCACCCCTCCACTTT	CASSSPDRQNSPLHF
TRBV19	TRBJ1-1	.	.	TGTGCCAGTACCTACCGACTGAACACTGAAGCTTTCTTT	CASTYRLNTEAFF
TRBV7-9	TRBJ2-1	TRBD2	.	TGTGCCAGCAGCCCTCGGGGACTAGGTTCAAATGAGCAGTTCTTC	CASSPRGLGSNEQFF
TRBV20-1	TRBJ1-2	.	.	TGCAGTGGGACGTACTTGGTAGGCTACACCTTC	CSGTYLVGYTF
TRBV5-1	TRBJ2-5	TRBD2	.	TGCGCCAGCAGCTTGGAGCTAGCGGGGCAAGAGACCCAGTACTTC	CASSLELAGQETQYF
TRBV9	TRBJ2-1	TRBD2	.	TGTGCCAGCAGCGTAAGGACTAGCTATAACAATGAGCAGTTCTTC	CASSVRTSYNNEQFF
TRBV12-3/TRBV12-4	TRBJ2-7	TRBD2	few	TGTGCCAGCAGGGATACTAGCGGGGGCCGCTACGAGCAGTACTTC	CASRDTSGGRYEQYF
TRBV12-3/TRBV12-4	TRBJ2-3	.	many	TGTGCCAGCAGTTCCCCGGGGGACGGCACAGATACGCAGTATTTT	CASSSPGDGTDTQYF
TRBV6-1	TRBJ2-3	.	few	TGTGCCAGCAGGCCCGACAGAACGAGCACAGATACGCAGTATTTT	CASRPDRTSTDTQYF
TRBV6-6	TRBJ2-1	.	few	TGTGCCAGCAGCAACGAGGGATATGAGCAGTTCTTC	CASSNEGYEQFF
TRBV12-3/TRBV12-4	TRBJ2-7	.	few	TGTGCCAGCAGTTTAATGAGGGGCCAATACGAGCAGTACTTC	CASSLMRGQYEQYF
TRBV12-3/TRBV12-4	TRBJ2-3	.	many	TGTGCCAGCAGTTTAGGGGGTCCGCGTGGAGATACGCAGTATTTT	CASSLGGPRGDTQYF
TRBV15	TRBJ2-2	TRBD1	few	TGTGCCACCAGCATTAGACAGGGGGCCACCGGGGAGCTGTTTTTT	CATSIRQGATGELFF